What follows are 18 T cell receptor beta chains derived from one specimen sequenced in a study of blood T cell repertoires in COVID-19. Sequenced by immunoSEQ multiplex PCR; TCRdb stores in-frame clones only, minus some. Of about 73,000 clones listed, roughly 85% were seen once; the top ten hold 1.8%. The sequenced material came from peripheral blood. The receptor source for this set is a woman in her sixties with acute or convalescent COVID-19.

The CDR3 region is CASSFSGRTPGELFF. CDR3 DNA sequence: TGCGCCAGCAGCTTTAGCGGGAGGACTCCCGGGGAGCTGTTTTTT. This chain links TRBV5-1 with TRBJ2-2, with 10 positions matching TRBD2. Germline CDR1 and CDR2: SGHRS and YFSETQ. The CDR3 sequence is 15 residues long. V shed 2 bases and J 6 bases; nucleotides not matched to a gene: 4.

This chain uses TRBV28 with TRBJ1-1; TRBD1 matches 7 bases. The CDR3 is 16 amino acids. The V gene's germline CDR1 is MDHEN and CDR2 SYDVKM. V was clipped by 1 base and J by 1 base; unmatched bases: 6. The CDR3, as DNA: TGTGCCAGCAGTTTATCCCTGGACAGGCCGAACACTGAAGCTTTCTTT. This gives the protein CASSLSLDRPNTEAFF.

This clone was detected once. The chain joins TRBV5-1 to TRBJ2-2; D possibly corresponds to TRBD2 (5 bases). Germline values: CDR1 SGHRS, CDR2 YFSETQ. CDR3 length equals 16 residues. Deletions cut 0 bases from V and 7 bases from J, with 16 bases between. The CDR3 sequence: CASSLAISSSNGELFF. CDR3 nucleotide sequence: TGCGCCAGCAGCTTGGCAATTTCTAGCAGCAACGGGGAGCTGTTTTTT.

The gene calls are TRBV4-1 and TRBJ2-1; TRBD2 matches 7 bases. J lost 7 bases, V lost 1 base, and 10 bases had no gene match. The CDR3 covers 16 residues. The germline gives CDR1 MGHRA, CDR2 YSYEKL. In DNA, the CDR3 is TGCGCCAGCAGCCAAGTGGGGGGGGTTATTATGAATGAGCAGTTCTTC. Protein product: CASSQVGGVIMNEQFF.

The chain couples TRBV6-5 to TRBJ2-1, with 15 bases fitting TRBD2. This CDR3 contains 15 residues. CDR1 and CDR2 from the germline V gene are MNHEY and SVGAGI. V dropped 4 bases and J dropped 10; count of bases not matched to a gene: 5. CDR3 bases: TGTGCCAGCAGTTCCGGGACTAGCGGGAGGTCGGAGCAGTTCTTC. It encodes CASSSGTSGRSEQFF.

J is TRBJ1-2 and V is TRBV5-4, with D maybe TRBD1 (5 bases). V lost 5 bases to trimming and J lost 3 bases, with 17 bases between them. Germline lookup yields CDR1 SGHNT and CDR2 YYREEE (reference sequence). The CDR3 contains 15 residues. CDR3 loop: CASRNWEGRYYGYTF. CDR3 DNA: TGTGCCAGCAGGAATTGGGAGGGGCGCTACTATGGCTACACCTTC.

The chain employs TRBV9 and TRBJ2-5, with 15 bases lining up with TRBD2. Germline loops: CDR1 SGDLS, CDR2 YYNGEE. V shed 3 bases, J shed 0 bases, and the junction held 6 bases outside the gene matches. The CDR3 sequence is 18 residues long. The CDR3, as DNA: TGTGCCAGCAGCGCCGGACTAGCGGGGGGGTTGTACCAAGAGACCCAGTACTTC. Translating it yields CASSAGLAGGLYQETQYF.

This chain connects TRBV2 to TRBJ2-2; 8 bases match TRBD2. The J segment lost 6 bases and the V segment lost 3 bases, leaving 6 bases of the junction unmatched. Germline V gene lookup returns CDR1 SNHLY and CDR2 FYNNEI. The CDR3 loop spans 15 amino acids. The CDR3 DNA reads TGTGCCAGCAGTGATCAGCGGGGGCCCGCCGGGGAGCTGTTTTTT. This translates into CASSDQRGPAGELFF.

The rearrangement joins TRBV6-1 to TRBJ2-7, with D perhaps matching TRBD1 (6 bases). The CDR3 sequence is 16 residues long. The V gene's germline CDR1 is MNHNS and CDR2 SASEGT. The germline V and J ends were trimmed by 6 bases and 2 bases, with 20 bases remaining between them. CDR3: CASSETRTGTTYEQYF. Written as DNA, the CDR3 is TGTGCCAGCAGCGAAACACGTACAGGGACGACCTACGAGCAGTACTTC.

CDR3 region: CSANAGTGFNTEAFF. The CDR3 coding sequence is TGCAGCGCTAATGCCGGGACAGGGTTTAACACTGAAGCTTTCTTT. V and J are TRBV29-1 and TRBJ1-1; TRBD1 agrees at 9 bases. This CDR3 region has 15 residues. Losses at the gene ends were 7 bases for V and 2 bases for J; bases not matched to a gene: 11. The V gene's germline CDR1 is SQVTM and CDR2 ANQGSEA. The entire variable domain, with the rest obtained from reference TRBV29-1 and TRBJ1-1, is as follows: SAVISQKPSRDICQRGTSLTIQCQVDSQVTMMFWYRQQPGQSLTLIATANQGSEATYESGFVIDKFPISRPNLTFSTLTVSNMSPEDSSIYLCSANAGTGFNTEAFFGQGTRLTVV.

Concerning this clone: Other DNA sequences within the sample encode an identical CDR3. The chain joins TRBV28 to TRBJ1-2; 9 nucleotides align to TRBD1. This CDR3 contains 15 residues. Germline V gene data show CDR1 as MDHEN and CDR2 as SYDVKM. V trimming: 5 bases; J trimming: 1 base; junction bases outside the gene matches: 5. The CDR3: CASSTPGQGNYGYTF. CDR3 DNA sequence: TGTGCCAGCAGTACTCCGGGACAGGGTAACTATGGCTACACCTTC.

The chain carries TRBV6-1 and TRBJ1-5, with 10 bases lining up with TRBD1. Germline assignment: CDR1 MNHNS and CDR2 SASEGT. J gave up 6 bases and V 4 bases, and 9 bases lay outside the gene matches. CDR3 size: 16 residues. CDR3: CASSGKTGGGGQPQHF. The CDR3 DNA reads TGTGCCAGCAGTGGAAAGACAGGGGGCGGTGGTCAGCCCCAGCATTTT.

J is TRBJ2-5 and V is TRBV30; D uncertain. Germline V gives CDR1 GTSNPN, CDR2 SVGIG (reference sequence). The CDR3 is made up of 12 amino acids. V lost 3 bases and J lost 9, with 14 bases in between. CDR3 in DNA: TGTGCCTGGAGGACCCTCTTTGCGGCCCAGTACTTC. Translated: CAWRTLFAAQYF.

CDR3 bases: TGTGCCAGCAGCGCCGCGGGGGCTTATGGCTACACCTTC. It yields the protein CASSAAGAYGYTF. The V and J genes are TRBV6-5 and TRBJ1-2, with D possibly being TRBD1 (6 bases). Germline V gene data show CDR1 as MNHEY and CDR2 as SVGAGI. V gave up 6 bases and J gave up 5 bases, with 13 bases separating them. This CDR3 comprises 13 residues.

This clone was observed a single time. J is TRBJ1-6 and V is TRBV2, with D possibly being TRBD1 (5 bases). The CDR3 covers 14 residues. V was trimmed by 5 bases and J by 4 bases, leaving 9 bases between them. Germline CDR1 reads SNHLY; CDR2 reads FYNNEI. CDR3 sequence reads: CASSQTEYNSPLHF. CDR3 DNA: TGTGCCAGCAGTCAGACAGAATATAATTCACCCCTCCACTTT.

Comment on this clone: Other nucleotide sequences in the sample specify the same CDR3. The V gene is TRBV2, the J gene TRBJ1-4, with a possible D match to TRBD1 (5 bases). Trimming took off 3 bases at V and 7 bases at J, with 12 bases between the two ends. The germline CDR1 and CDR2 sequences are SNHLY and FYNNEI. The CDR3 has 14 residues. The CDR3 loop is CASSEQGLGEKLFF. The CDR3 DNA sequence: TGTGCCAGCAGTGAGCAGGGACTTGGTGAAAAACTGTTTTTT.

The V gene is TRBV3-1 (or the pseudogene TRBV3-2), the J gene TRBJ1-3; TRBD1 might be the D (6 bases). Between the trimmed V and J ends, which lost 5 bases and 8 bases, there was a span of 7 bases. CDR1 LGHDT and CDR2 YNNKEL come from the germline V gene (reference sequence). This CDR3 has 11 amino acids. CDR3 nucleotide sequence: TGTGCCAGCAGCAAGGGGGACACCATATATTTT. As protein: CASSKGDTIYF.

This clone has only one observation. The chain combines TRBV12-5 with TRBJ2-3; D call uncertain. Germline assignment: CDR1 LGHNT and CDR2 FRNRAP. Trimming pared 7 bases from V and 2 bases from J, leaving 7 bases between. CDR3 length equals 12 residues. For the CDR3, the DNA is TGTGCTAGTGAATCTTTCACAGATACGCAGTATTTT. Protein product: CASESFTDTQYF.